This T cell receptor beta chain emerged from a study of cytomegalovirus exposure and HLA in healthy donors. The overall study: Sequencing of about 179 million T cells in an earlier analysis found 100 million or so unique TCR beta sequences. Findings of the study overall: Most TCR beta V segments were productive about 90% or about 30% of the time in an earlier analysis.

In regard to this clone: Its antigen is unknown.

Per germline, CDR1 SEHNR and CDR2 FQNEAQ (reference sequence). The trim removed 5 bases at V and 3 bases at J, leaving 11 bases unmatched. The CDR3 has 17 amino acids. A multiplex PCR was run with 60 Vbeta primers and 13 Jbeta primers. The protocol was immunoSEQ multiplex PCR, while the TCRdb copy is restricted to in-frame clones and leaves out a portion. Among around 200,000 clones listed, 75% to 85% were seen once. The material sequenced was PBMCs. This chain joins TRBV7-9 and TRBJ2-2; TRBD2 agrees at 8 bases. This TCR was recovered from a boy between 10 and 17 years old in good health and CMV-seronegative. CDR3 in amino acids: CASSPTGGDLYTGELFF. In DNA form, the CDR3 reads TGTGCCAGCAGCCCCACGGGAGGGGATCTTTACACCGGGGAGCTGTTTTTT.